This T cell receptor (beta chain) was sequenced during a study of shared clonotypes between healthy human individuals. The CDR3 covers 16 residues. V lost 4 bases and J 0 bases, leaving 13 bases between the germline ends. The germline V gene has CDR1 MGHRA and CDR2 YSYEKL. The repertoire was sequenced with immunoSEQ multiplex PCR; TCRdb's copy has only in-frame clones and lacks some. The sample records 470,000 or so clones, 81% being singletons. The sample taken for sequencing was PBMCs. This chain connects TRBV4-1 to TRBJ2-1, with D possibly being TRBD1 (5 bases). This clonotype was sampled from a middle-aged woman in good health. Some clones in this sample may be carry-over from other donors' samples. DNA of the CDR3: TGCGCCAGCAGCCCCAGACAGATGAGCTCCTACAATGAGCAGTTCTTC. This encodes CASSPRQMSSYNEQFF.